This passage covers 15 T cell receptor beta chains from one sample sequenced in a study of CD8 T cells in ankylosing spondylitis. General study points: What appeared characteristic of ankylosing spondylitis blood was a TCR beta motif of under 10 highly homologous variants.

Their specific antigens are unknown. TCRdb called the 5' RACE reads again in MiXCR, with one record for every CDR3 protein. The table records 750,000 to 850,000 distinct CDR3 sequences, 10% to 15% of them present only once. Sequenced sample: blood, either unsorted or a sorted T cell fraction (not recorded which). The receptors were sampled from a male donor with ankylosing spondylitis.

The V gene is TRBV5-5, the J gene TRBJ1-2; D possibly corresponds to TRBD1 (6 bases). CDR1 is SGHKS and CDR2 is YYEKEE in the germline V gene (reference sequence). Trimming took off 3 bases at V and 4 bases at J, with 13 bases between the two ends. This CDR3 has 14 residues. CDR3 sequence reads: CASSYGQTTYGYTF. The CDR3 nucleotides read TGTGCCAGCAGCTACGGACAGACCACCTATGGCTACACCTTC.

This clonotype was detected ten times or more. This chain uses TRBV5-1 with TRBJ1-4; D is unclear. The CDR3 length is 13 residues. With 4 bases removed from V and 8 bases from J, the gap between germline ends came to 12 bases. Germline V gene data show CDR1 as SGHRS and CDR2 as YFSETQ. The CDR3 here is CASSLEGGEKLFF. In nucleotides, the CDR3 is TGCGCCAGCAGCCTAGAAGGAGGCGAAAAACTGTTTTTT.

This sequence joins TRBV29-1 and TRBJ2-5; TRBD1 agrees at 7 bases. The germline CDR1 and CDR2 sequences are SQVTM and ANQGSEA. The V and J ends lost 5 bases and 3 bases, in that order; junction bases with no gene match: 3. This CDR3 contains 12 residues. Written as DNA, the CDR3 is TGCAGCGTTCACGACAGGGAAGAGACCCAGTACTTC. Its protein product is CSVHDREETQYF.

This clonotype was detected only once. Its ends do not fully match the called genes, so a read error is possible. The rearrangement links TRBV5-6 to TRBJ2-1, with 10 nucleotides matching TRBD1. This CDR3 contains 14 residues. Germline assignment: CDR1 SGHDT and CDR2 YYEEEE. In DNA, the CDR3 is TGTGCCAGCAGTTTGGGACAGGGGCGAAAAAAGCAGTTCTTC. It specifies CASSLGQGRKKQFF. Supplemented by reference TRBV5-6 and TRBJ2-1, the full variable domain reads DAGVTQSPTHLIKTRGQQVTLRCSPKSGHDTVSWYQQALGQGPQFIFQYYEEEERQRGNFPDRFSGHQFPNYSSELNVNALLLGDSALYLCASSLGQGRKKQFFGPGTRLTVL.

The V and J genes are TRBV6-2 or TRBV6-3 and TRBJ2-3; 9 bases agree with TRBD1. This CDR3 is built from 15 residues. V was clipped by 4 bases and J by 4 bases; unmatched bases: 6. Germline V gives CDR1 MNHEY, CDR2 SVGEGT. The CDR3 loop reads CASSLPGQGPDTQYF. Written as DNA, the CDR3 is TGTGCCAGCAGTTTGCCGGGACAGGGTCCAGATACGCAGTATTTT.

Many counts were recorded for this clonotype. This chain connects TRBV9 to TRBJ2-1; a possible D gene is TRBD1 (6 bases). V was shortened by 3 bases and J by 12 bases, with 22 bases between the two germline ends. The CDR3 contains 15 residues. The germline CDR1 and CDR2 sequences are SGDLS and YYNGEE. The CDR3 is CASSAGTIRDERQFF. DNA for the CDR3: TGTGCCAGCAGCGCCGGGACAATAAGAGATGAGCGGCAGTTCTTC.

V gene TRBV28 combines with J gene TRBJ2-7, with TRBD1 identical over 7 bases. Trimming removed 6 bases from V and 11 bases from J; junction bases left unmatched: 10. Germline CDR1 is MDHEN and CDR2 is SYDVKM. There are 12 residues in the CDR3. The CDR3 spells CASSSLDRAEYF. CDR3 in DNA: TGTGCCAGCAGCTCCCTTGACAGGGCTGAGTACTTC.

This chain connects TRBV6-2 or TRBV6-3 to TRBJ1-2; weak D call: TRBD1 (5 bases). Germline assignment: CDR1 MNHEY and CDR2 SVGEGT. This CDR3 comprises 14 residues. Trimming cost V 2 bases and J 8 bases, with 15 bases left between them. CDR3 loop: CASSYAGRASGYTF. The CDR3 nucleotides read TGTGCCAGCAGTTACGCGGGCAGGGCAAGCGGCTACACCTTC.

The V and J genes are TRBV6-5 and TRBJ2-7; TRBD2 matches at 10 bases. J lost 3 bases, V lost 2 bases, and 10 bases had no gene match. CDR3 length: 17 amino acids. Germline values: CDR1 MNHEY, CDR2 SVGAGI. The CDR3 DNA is TGTGCCAGCAGTTACACGGCCGGGACTAGCGTCGACTACGAGCAGTACTTC. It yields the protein CASSYTAGTSVDYEQYF.

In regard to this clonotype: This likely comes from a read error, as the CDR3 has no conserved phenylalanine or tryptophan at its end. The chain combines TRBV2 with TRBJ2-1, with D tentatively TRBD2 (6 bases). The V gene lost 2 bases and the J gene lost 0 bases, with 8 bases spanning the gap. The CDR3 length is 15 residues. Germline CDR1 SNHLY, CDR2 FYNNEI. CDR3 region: CASSERRDSYNEQFL. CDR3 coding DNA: TGTGCCAGCAGTGAAAGGCGGGACTCCTACAATGAGCAGTTCCTC.

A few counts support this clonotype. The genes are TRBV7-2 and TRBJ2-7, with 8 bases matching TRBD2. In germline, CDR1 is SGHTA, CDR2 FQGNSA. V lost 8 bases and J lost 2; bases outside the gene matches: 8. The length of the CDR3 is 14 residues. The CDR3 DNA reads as TGTGCCAGCGGAACCCCGGGACTAGCCTACGAGCAGTACTTC. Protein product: CASGTPGLAYEQYF.

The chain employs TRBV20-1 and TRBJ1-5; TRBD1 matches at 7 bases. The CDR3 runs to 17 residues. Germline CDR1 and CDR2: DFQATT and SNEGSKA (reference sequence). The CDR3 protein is CSAPKRQGSFLNQPQHF. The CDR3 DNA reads TGCAGCGCCCCCAAAAGACAGGGATCTTTCCTCAATCAGCCCCAGCATTTT.

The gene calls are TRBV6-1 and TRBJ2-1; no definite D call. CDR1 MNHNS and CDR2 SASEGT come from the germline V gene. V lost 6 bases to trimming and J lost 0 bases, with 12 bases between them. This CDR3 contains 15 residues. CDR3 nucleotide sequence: TGTGCCAGCAGCCACGGACGGAGCTCCTACAATGAGCAGTTCTTC. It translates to CASSHGRSSYNEQFF.

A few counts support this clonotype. CDR3 sequence (DNA): TGCGCCAGCAGTGGCGGACTAGCGGGAGGCTGGTCCGAGCAGTTCTTC. As protein: CASSGGLAGGWSEQFF. J is TRBJ2-1 and V is TRBV10-1, with 14 bases matching TRBD2. The germline V gene encodes CDR1 WNHNN and CDR2 SYGVQD (reference sequence). Trimming removed 4 bases from V and 10 bases from J; junction bases left unmatched: 9. The CDR3 is made up of 16 amino acids.

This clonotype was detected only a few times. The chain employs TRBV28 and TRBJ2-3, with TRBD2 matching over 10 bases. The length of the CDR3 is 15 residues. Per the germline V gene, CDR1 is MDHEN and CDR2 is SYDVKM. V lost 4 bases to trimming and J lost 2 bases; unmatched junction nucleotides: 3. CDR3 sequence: CASSSSGGNTDTQYF. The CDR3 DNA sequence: TGTGCCAGCAGTTCTAGCGGGGGAAACACAGATACGCAGTATTTT.